This is a list of T cell receptor beta chains from one sample in a study of blood T cell repertoires in COVID-19. The method was immunoSEQ multiplex PCR; TCRdb's version includes in-frame clones alone and lacks a portion of them. In the table there are fewer than 350,000 clones, roughly 79% of which are singletons. Input material: peripheral blood. Receptor source: a woman between 55 and 75 years old with active or convalescent COVID-19. Both conserved end residues are trimmed from each CDR3. The D gene is left open where the match is weak. The size entry is marked missing in some rows and otherwise reads once, few, many or a size class.

j_call | clone_size | v_call | cdr3_length | d_call | cdr3_aa
TRBJ1-2 | NA | TRBV27 | 9 | NA | ASSSWEGYT
TRBJ2-1 | few | TRBV2 | 10 | NA | ASSGSGLEQF
TRBJ2-7 | few | TRBV5-4 | 13 | TRBD1 | ASTVGQGEGYEQY
TRBJ2-7 | NA | TRBV27 | 11 | NA | ASSFNSPYEQY
TRBJ1-1 | NA | TRBV9 | 11 | NA | ASSPLGEGPAF
TRBJ2-3 | NA | TRBV4-1 | 14 | NA | ASSQSRVGFTDTQY
TRBJ2-2 | NA | TRBV6-6 | 13 | TRBD1 | ASRNRGTNTGELF
TRBJ1-5 | NA | TRBV23-1 | 15 | TRBD1 | ASSQPPHRGRNQPQH
TRBJ1-5 | once | TRBV19 | 14 | TRBD1 | ASSLGDRISNQPQH
TRBJ1-1 | NA | TRBV29-1 | 11 | TRBD1 | SGQTGGNTEAF
TRBJ2-1 | NA | TRBV13 | 9 | NA | ASSSSSEQF
TRBJ1-2 | once | TRBV25-1 | 9 | NA | ASSEYKGYT
TRBJ2-5 | many | TRBV14 | 15 | NA | ASSHRTVRDYQETQY
TRBJ2-5 | NA | TRBV7-2 | 13 | TRBD2 | ASSLTTSPLETQY
TRBJ1-2 | NA | TRBV15 | 13 | TRBD1 | ATSRGQGAHYGYT
TRBJ1-4 | few | TRBV7-9 | 16 | TRBD1 | ASSLSPRTRGLNEKLF
TRBJ2-3 | NA | TRBV7-3 | 13 | NA | ASSLKTGETDTQY
TRBJ2-7 | NA | TRBV5-6 | 13 | TRBD1 | ASSAPGTGSYEQY
TRBJ2-1 | few | TRBV20-1 | 9 | TRBD1 | SADRVHEQF
TRBJ1-3 | NA | TRBV15 | 11 | NA | ATSRVRGNTIY
TRBJ2-7 | NA | TRBV2 | 14 | NA | ASSERTDILINEQY
TRBJ2-1 | NA | TRBV6-5 | 12 | NA | ASSRSPGYNEQF
TRBJ1-2 | NA | TRBV6-1 | 13 | NA | ASSDRVETYYGYT
TRBJ1-5 | few | TRBV6-6 | 14 | TRBD1 | ASSRQGAGVNQPQH
TRBJ2-4 | NA | TRBV5-1 | 14 | TRBD1 | ASSSSPGQGALEQY
TRBJ1-1 | NA | TRBV27 | 12 | NA | ASSLRGASAEAF
TRBJ1-6 | once | TRBV16 | 15 | NA | ASSQSVGGLDNSPLH
TRBJ2-5 | NA | TRBV11-1 | 14 | TRBD2 | ASSPAVGLAGGPGN
TRBJ2-2 | NA | TRBV19 | 12 | NA | ASSSGKLTGELF
TRBJ1-5 | once | TRBV19 | 14 | TRBD1 | ASSIQQGASNQPQH
TRBJ1-2 | NA | TRBV28 | 11 | NA | ASSPTAYYGYT
TRBJ1-6 | NA | TRBV5-1 | 12 | TRBD1 | ASSAGQGNSPLH
TRBJ2-7 | NA | TRBV5-1 | 15 | TRBD2 | ASSSEASGGFTYEQY
TRBJ2-3 | NA | TRBV19 | 13 | NA | ASHETGRRADTQY
TRBJ2-3 | NA | TRBV7-9 | 14 | NA | ASSAGEGVGTDTQY
TRBJ1-1 | NA | TRBV7-9 | 11 | NA | ASSLEGATEAF
TRBJ1-2 | NA | TRBV5-6 | 11 | TRBD1 | ASSFQGVAGYT
TRBJ2-7 | few | TRBV4-3 | 12 | TRBD1 | ASSSGQGRYEQY
TRBJ1-1 | NA | TRBV10-3 | 10 | NA | ATRHPNTEAF
TRBJ2-6 | NA | TRBV3-1/TRBV3-2 | 13 | NA | ASSQDISGANVLT
TRBJ2-3 | NA | TRBV2 | 11 | NA | ASSELFTDTQY
TRBJ1-2 | NA | TRBV10-3 | 11 | NA | AISERTENGYT
TRBJ1-1 | few | TRBV7-2 | 13 | TRBD1 | ASSETGQPNTEAF
TRBJ2-7 | NA | TRBV28 | 15 | TRBD2 | ASSFNRRDGRAYEQY
TRBJ2-7 | NA | TRBV7-8 | 15 | NA | ASSWRGGPEFSYEQY
TRBJ1-1 | NA | TRBV6-5 | 11 | TRBD1 | ASGEQGDTEAF
TRBJ2-3 | NA | TRBV19 | 11 | NA | ASLAGRADTQY
TRBJ2-3 | NA | TRBV4-3 | 13 | NA | ASSQEYRLVDTQY
TRBJ2-1 | NA | TRBV21-1 | 13 | NA | ASSPRDYPMKGQF
TRBJ1-6 | NA | TRBV5-1 | 13 | NA | ASNPEVGAARPLH
TRBJ2-7 | NA | TRBV5-4 | 12 | TRBD1 | ASTRGQGPYEQY
TRBJ2-7 | NA | TRBV5-6 | 10 | NA | ASSLYRDEQY
TRBJ1-1 | NA | TRBV30 | 13 | NA | AWSVLETLPPEAF
TRBJ1-6 | NA | TRBV19 | 14 | NA | ASSNFLSSTASPLH
TRBJ1-6 | once | TRBV5-1 | 12 | NA | ASSLDRYNSPLH